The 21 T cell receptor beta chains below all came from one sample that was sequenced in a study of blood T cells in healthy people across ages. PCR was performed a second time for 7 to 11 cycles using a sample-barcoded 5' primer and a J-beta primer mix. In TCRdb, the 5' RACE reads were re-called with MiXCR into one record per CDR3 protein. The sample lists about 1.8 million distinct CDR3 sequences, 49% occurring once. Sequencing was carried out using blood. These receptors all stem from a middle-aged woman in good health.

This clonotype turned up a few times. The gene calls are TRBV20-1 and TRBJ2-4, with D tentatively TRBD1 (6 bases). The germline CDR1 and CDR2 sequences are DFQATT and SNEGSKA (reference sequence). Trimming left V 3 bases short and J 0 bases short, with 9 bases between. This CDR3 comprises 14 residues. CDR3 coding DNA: TGCAGTGCTAGTTGGGGGCCAGCCAAAAACATTCAGTACTTC. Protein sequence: CSASWGPAKNIQYF.

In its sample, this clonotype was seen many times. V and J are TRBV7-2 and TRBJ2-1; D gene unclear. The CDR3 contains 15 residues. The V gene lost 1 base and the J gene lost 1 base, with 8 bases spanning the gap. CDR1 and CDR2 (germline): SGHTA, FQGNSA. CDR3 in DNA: TGTGCCAGCAGCTTAGATCCCAGTTCCTACAATGAGCAGTTCTTC. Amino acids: CASSLDPSSYNEQFF. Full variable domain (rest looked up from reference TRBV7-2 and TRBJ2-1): GAGVSQSPSNKVTEKGKDVELRCDPISGHTALYWYRQSLGQGLEFLIYFQGNSAPDKSGLPSDRFSAERTGGSVSTLTIQRTQQEDSAVYLCASSLDPSSYNEQFFGPGTRLTVL.

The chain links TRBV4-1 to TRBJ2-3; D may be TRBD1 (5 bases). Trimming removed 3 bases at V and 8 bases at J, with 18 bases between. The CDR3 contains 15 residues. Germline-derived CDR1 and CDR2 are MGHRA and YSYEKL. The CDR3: CASSQVTGQKSTQYF. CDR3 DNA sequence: TGCGCCAGCAGCCAGGTCACCGGACAAAAATCTACGCAGTATTTT.

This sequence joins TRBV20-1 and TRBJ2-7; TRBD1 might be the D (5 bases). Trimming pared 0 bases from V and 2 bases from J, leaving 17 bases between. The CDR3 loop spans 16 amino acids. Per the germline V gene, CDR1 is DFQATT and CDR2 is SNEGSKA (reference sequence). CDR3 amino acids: CSARDQRGSLPYEQYF. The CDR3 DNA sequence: TGCAGTGCTAGAGATCAAAGGGGTTCTCTCCCCTACGAGCAGTACTTC.

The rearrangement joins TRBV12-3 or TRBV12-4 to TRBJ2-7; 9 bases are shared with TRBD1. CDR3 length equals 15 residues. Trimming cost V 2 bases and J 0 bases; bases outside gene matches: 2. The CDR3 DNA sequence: TGTGCCAGCAGTTTACCGACAGGGGGCTCCTACGAGCAGTACTTC. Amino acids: CASSLPTGGSYEQYF.

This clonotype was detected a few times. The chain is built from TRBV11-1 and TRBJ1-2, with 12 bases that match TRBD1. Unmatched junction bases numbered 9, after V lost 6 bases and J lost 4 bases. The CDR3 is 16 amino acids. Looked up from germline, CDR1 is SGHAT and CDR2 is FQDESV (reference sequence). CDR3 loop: CASRMNGTGGGYGYTF. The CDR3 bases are TGTGCCAGCAGGATGAATGGGACAGGGGGCGGCTATGGCTACACCTTC.

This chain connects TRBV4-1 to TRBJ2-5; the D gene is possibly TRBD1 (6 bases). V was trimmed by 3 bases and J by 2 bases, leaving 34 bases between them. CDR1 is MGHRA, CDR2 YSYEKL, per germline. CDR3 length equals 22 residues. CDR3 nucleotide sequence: TGCGCCAGCAGCCATACCGTTTTTGGCAGGGACATACAAAGGGGGTCACAAGAGACCCAGTACTTC. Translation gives CASSHTVFGRDIQRGSQETQYF.

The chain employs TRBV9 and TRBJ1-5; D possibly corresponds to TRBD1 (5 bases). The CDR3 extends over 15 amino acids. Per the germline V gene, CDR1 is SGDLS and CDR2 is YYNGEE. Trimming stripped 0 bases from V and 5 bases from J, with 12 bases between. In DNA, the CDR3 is TGTGCCAGCAGCGTAGGTGCAGGGAGTCATCAGCCCCAGCATTTT. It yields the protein CASSVGAGSHQPQHF.

CDR3 DNA sequence: TGTGCCAGCAGTGAAGTCGTAGGGGGACAGCCTTACGAGCAGTACTTC. Its translation: CASSEVVGGQPYEQYF. This chain links TRBV6-1 with TRBJ2-4; 7 bases match TRBD1. Judging by the DNA end, TRBJ2-7 fits better; the J call may be wrong. Germline lookup yields CDR1 MNHNS and CDR2 SASEGT. This CDR3 is built from 16 residues.

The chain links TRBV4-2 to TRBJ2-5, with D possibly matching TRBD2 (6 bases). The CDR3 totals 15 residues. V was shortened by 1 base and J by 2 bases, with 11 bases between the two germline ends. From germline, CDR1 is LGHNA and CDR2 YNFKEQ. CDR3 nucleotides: TGTGCCAGCAGCCAAGCGGCGGGAAGACAAGAGACCCAGTACTTC. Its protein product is CASSQAAGRQETQYF.

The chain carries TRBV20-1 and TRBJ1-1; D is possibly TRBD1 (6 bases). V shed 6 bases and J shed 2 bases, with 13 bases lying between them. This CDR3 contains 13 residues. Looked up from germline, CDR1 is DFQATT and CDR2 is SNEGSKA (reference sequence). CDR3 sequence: CSALRDTNTEAFF. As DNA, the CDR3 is TGCAGTGCGTTACGGGACACCAACACTGAAGCTTTCTTT.

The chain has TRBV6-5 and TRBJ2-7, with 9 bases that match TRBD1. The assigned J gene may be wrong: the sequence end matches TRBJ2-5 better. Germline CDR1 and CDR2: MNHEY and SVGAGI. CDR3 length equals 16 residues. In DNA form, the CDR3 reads TGTGCCAGCAGTCCTTTGGGACAGGGTACTTTTAAGACCCAGTACTTC. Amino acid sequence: CASSPLGQGTFKTQYF.

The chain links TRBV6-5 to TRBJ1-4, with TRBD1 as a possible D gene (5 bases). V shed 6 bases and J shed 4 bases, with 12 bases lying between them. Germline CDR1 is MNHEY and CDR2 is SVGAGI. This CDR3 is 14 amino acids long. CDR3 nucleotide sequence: TGTGCCAGCAGGATGACAGCTATTAATGAAAAACTGTTTTTT. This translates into CASRMTAINEKLFF.

CDR3 nucleotide sequence: TGTGCCAGCAGCCAACGACCCCGGAGCGACAATGAGCAGTTCTTC. It is translated as CASSQRPRSDNEQFF. V and J are TRBV3-1 and TRBJ2-1; no definite D call. The V end was cut by 2 bases, the J end by 5 bases, with 13 bases between. Germline-derived CDR1 and CDR2 are LGHDT and YNNKEL (reference sequence). The CDR3 is 15 amino acids.

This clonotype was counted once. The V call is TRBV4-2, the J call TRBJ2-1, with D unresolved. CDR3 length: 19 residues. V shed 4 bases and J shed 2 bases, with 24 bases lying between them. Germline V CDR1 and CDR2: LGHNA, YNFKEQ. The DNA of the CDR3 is TGTGCCAGCAGCCGAAAAAGGACCCAGGCTTTTCTTGCCTACAATGAGCAGTTCTTC. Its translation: CASSRKRTQAFLAYNEQFF.

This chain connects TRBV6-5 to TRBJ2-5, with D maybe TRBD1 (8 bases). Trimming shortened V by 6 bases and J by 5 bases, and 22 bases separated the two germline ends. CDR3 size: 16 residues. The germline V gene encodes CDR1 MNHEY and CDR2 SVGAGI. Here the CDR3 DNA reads TGTGCCAGCAGAGCCGGACAGGGAGGGAGTTTTGAGACCCAGTACTTC. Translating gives CASRAGQGGSFETQYF.

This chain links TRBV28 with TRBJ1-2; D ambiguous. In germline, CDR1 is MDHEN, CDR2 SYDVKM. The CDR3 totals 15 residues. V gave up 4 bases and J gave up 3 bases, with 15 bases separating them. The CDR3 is CASSSPWRADYGYTF. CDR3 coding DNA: TGTGCCAGCAGTTCTCCTTGGCGGGCAGACTATGGCTACACCTTC.

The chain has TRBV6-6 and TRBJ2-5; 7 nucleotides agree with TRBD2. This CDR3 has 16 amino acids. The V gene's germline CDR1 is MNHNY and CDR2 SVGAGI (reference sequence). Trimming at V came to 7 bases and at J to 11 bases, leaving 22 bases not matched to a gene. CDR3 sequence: CASIDRGGTVESEQYF. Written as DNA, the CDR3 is TGTGCCAGCATCGACCGGGGAGGGACGGTGGAAAGTGAGCAGTACTTC.

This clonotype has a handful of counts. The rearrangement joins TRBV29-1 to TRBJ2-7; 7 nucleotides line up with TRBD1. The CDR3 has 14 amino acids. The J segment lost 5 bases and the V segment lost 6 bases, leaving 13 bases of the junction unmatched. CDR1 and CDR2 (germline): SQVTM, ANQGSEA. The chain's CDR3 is CSVPLGTVDDEQYF. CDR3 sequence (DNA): TGCAGCGTGCCCCTTGGGACAGTCGACGACGAGCAGTACTTC.

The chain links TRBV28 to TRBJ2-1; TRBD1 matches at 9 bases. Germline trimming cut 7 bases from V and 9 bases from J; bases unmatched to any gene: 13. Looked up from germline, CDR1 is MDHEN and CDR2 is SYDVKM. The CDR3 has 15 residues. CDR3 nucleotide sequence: TGTGCCAGCACTCCAGGTGGGACAGGGTACGGTGAGCAGTTCTTC. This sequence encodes CASTPGGTGYGEQFF. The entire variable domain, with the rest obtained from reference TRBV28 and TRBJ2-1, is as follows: DVKVTQSSRYLVKRTGEKVFLECVQDMDHENMFWYRQDPGLGLRLIYFSYDVKMKEKGDIPEGYSVSREKKERFSLILESASTNQTSMYLCASTPGGTGYGEQFFGPGTRLTVL.

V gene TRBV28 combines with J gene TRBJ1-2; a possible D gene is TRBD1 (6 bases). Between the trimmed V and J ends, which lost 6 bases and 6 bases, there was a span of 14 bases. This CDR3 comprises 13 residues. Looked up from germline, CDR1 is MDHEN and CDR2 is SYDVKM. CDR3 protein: CASRLNRVDGYTF. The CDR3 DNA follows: TGTGCCAGCAGGTTGAACAGGGTAGATGGCTACACCTTC.